The 32 T cell receptor beta chains below were found in one sample sequenced in a study of shared clonotypes between healthy human individuals. Sequencing was performed with immunoSEQ multiplex PCR; in TCRdb, only in-frame clones are kept and a portion is missing. The sample shows some 1,600,000 clones, under 99% of them seen only once. Sequencing was carried out using naive CD4+ T cells sorted from blood. Subset described: CD45RA+ positively selected. Receptors originate from a man aged 25-45 years in good health.

V gene TRBV10-3 combines with J gene TRBJ1-2, with a weak D call TRBD1 (6 bases). Germline CDR1 reads ENHRY; CDR2 reads SYGVKD. The CDR3 loop spans 17 amino acids. V was clipped by 7 bases and J by 1 base, with 22 bases between them. CDR3 DNA: TGTGCCATCACCCACCAGGGGAGGGGCGGCGATAACTATGGCTACACCTTC. The encoded protein is CAITHQGRGGDNYGYTF.

As regards this clone: Other nucleotide sequences from this sample produce the same CDR3. The chain links TRBV5-1 to TRBJ2-3, with D perhaps TRBD2 (5 bases). Trimming pared 4 bases from V and 3 bases from J, leaving 6 bases between. Germline V gene data show CDR1 as SGHRS and CDR2 as YFSETQ. CDR3 length: 12 residues. CDR3 loop: CASSRGTDTQYF. The CDR3, as DNA: TGCGCCAGCAGCCGCGGGACAGATACGCAGTATTTT.

The gene calls are TRBV6-1 and TRBJ2-2; no reliable D call. Germline V gene sequence: CDR1 MNHNS, CDR2 SASEGT. There are 13 residues in the CDR3. V was pared by 6 bases and J by 4 bases, with 9 bases between. In DNA form, the CDR3 reads TGTGCCAGCAGAGAATCGGGCACCGGGGAGCTGTTTTTT. This gives the protein CASRESGTGELFF.

The chain combines TRBV7-9 with TRBJ2-7; the D gene is possibly TRBD1 (5 bases). Germline CDR1 is SEHNR and CDR2 is FQNEAQ (reference sequence). V lost 1 base to trimming and J lost 7 bases, with 17 bases between them. This CDR3 has 15 residues. The CDR3 protein is CASSLEGNSVEEQYF. The CDR3 region has the DNA TGTGCCAGCAGCTTAGAGGGGAACAGCGTGGAGGAGCAGTACTTC.

This chain links TRBV15 with TRBJ1-3, with no clear D. V lost 0 bases and J lost 7, with 13 bases in between. There are 15 residues in the CDR3. Germline CDR1 reads LNHNV; CDR2 reads YYDKDF (reference sequence). The CDR3 bases are TGTGCCACCAGCAGAGATCGGTCCGTTGGGAACACCATATATTTT. The encoded protein is CATSRDRSVGNTIYF.

J is TRBJ1-2 and V is TRBV19; 9 bases are a match to TRBD1. The CDR3 runs to 15 residues. The trim removed 4 bases at V and 6 bases at J, leaving 9 bases unmatched. CDR1 LNHDA and CDR2 SQIVND come from the germline V gene (reference sequence). CDR3 in amino acids: CASSTLQGAVDGYTF. The CDR3 nucleotides are TGTGCCAGTAGTACCCTACAGGGGGCGGTAGATGGCTACACCTTC.

This clone was seen just once. V usage is TRBV6-1 and J usage is TRBJ1-3, with D unresolved. V lost 6 bases and J 1 base, leaving 4 bases between the germline ends. This CDR3 region has 12 residues. The V gene's germline CDR1 is MNHNS and CDR2 SASEGT. The CDR3 DNA reads TGTGCCAGCAGGATATCTGGAAACACCATATATTTT. It encodes CASRISGNTIYF.

This sequence joins TRBV28 and TRBJ2-2; no clear D gene. The V end lost 4 bases, the J end lost 11 bases, and 8 bases lay between the germline ends. The germline gives CDR1 MDHEN, CDR2 SYDVKM. There are 11 residues in the CDR3. DNA for the CDR3: TGTGCCAGCAGTTCGCCCTCTGAGCTGTTTTTT. Amino acid sequence: CASSSPSELFF.

V usage is TRBV7-6 and J usage is TRBJ2-1; 10 bases are a match to TRBD2. Germline assignment: CDR1 SGHVS and CDR2 FNYEAQ. This CDR3 is 16 amino acids long. The trim removed 1 base at V and 9 bases at J, leaving 9 bases unmatched. The CDR3 DNA reads as TGTGCCAGCAGCTTAGGAGCGGGAGGGAACCTCGGTGAGCAGTTCTTC. Protein: CASSLGAGGNLGEQFF.

This clone showed up just once. The chain couples TRBV2 to TRBJ1-4; D ambiguous. The ends were cut back, 7 bases at V and 5 bases at J, with 11 bases in the middle. Germline assignment: CDR1 SNHLY and CDR2 FYNNEI. The CDR3 is 13 amino acids. CDR3 in DNA: TGTGCCAGCACCAGAGACGGAAATGAAAAACTGTTTTTT. This translates into CASTRDGNEKLFF.

The chain employs TRBV5-1 and TRBJ1-1; D unclear. The CDR3 has 15 amino acids. Trimming left V 2 bases short and J 1 base short, with 12 bases between. CDR1 is SGHRS and CDR2 is YFSETQ in the germline V gene. Here the CDR3 DNA reads TGCGCCAGCAGCTTTCTCGGGGTGAGGAACACTGAAGCTTTCTTT. Protein sequence: CASSFLGVRNTEAFF.

This chain uses TRBV5-1 with TRBJ2-1; D not certain. Germline CDR1 and CDR2: SGHRS and YFSETQ. The CDR3 covers 14 residues. Trimming pared 0 bases from V and 6 bases from J, leaving 10 bases between. CDR3: CASSLDTARNEQFF. The CDR3 DNA reads as TGCGCCAGCAGCTTGGACACGGCTCGCAATGAGCAGTTCTTC.

This chain joins TRBV10-3 and TRBJ1-1, with no clear D. The CDR3 is 14 residues long. Trimming took off 2 bases at V and 6 bases at J, with 13 bases between the two ends. From germline, CDR1 is ENHRY and CDR2 SYGVKD. The CDR3 spells CAISETSIASEAFF. CDR3 sequence (DNA): TGTGCCATCAGTGAGACATCCATAGCGTCTGAAGCTTTCTTT.

The J gene is TRBJ2-7, the V gene TRBV5-1, with TRBD2 as a possible D gene (6 bases). V shed 2 bases and J shed 6 bases, with 18 bases lying between them. This CDR3 region has 15 residues. Looked up from germline, CDR1 is SGHRS and CDR2 is YFSETQ. CDR3 DNA: TGCGCCAGCAGCTTCCTAGCGACAAACTCGGGCGAGCAGTACTTC. The encoded protein is CASSFLATNSGEQYF. The full variable domain, with the rest looked up from reference TRBV5-1 and TRBJ2-7, is KAGVTQTPRYLIKTRGQQVTLSCSPISGHRSVSWYQQTPGQGLQFLFEYFSETQRNKGNFPGRFSGRQFSNSRSEMNVSTLELGDSALYLCASSFLATNSGEQYFGPGTRLTVT.

This clone was seen a single time. The genes are TRBV5-1 and TRBJ1-3, with a possible D match to TRBD1 (5 bases). Trimming left V 4 bases short and J 2 bases short, with 16 bases between. The CDR3 sequence is 16 residues long. Germline V gene sequence: CDR1 SGHRS, CDR2 YFSETQ. The CDR3 region is CASSPRGAGPGNTIYF. CDR3 coding DNA: TGCGCCAGCAGCCCCCGAGGTGCAGGGCCTGGAAACACCATATATTTT.

This chain uses TRBV19 with TRBJ2-3; 10 nucleotides line up with TRBD2. Germline loops: CDR1 LNHDA, CDR2 SQIVND (reference sequence). V was pared by 6 bases and J by 3 bases, with 6 bases of the junction left unmatched. The CDR3 has 15 residues. CDR3: CASRRVAGGTDTQYF. CDR3 bases: TGTGCCAGTAGACGGGTAGCGGGAGGAACAGATACGCAGTATTTT.

This sequence joins TRBV28 and TRBJ1-4; unclear D gene. The CDR3 sequence is 15 residues long. Trimming cost V 3 bases and J 5 bases, with 13 bases left between them. The germline V gene encodes CDR1 MDHEN and CDR2 SYDVKM. CDR3 loop: CASSFVGLHNEKLFF. CDR3 sequence (DNA): TGTGCCAGCAGTTTTGTGGGCCTCCACAATGAAAAACTGTTTTTT.

CDR3 sequence reads: CASSYNTGELFF. In DNA form, the CDR3 reads TGTGCCAGCAGCTACAACACCGGGGAGCTGTTTTTT. V is TRBV7-2 and J is TRBJ2-2, with D hard to call. This CDR3 is 12 amino acids long. Germline CDR1 and CDR2: SGHTA and FQGNSA. Trimming took off 4 bases at V and 2 bases at J, with 2 bases between the two ends.

The rearrangement uses TRBV2 and TRBJ2-4; 10 bases align to TRBD2. Germline V gene data show CDR1 as SNHLY and CDR2 as FYNNEI. With V trimmed by 5 bases and J by 9 bases, 10 bases remained unmatched. The CDR3 runs 15 residues. As DNA, the CDR3 is TGTGCCAGCAGTAAAGGACTAGCGGTTATCGGCATTCAGTACTTC. As protein: CASSKGLAVIGIQYF.

The chain is built from TRBV18 and TRBJ1-1; D is undetermined. V lost 6 bases to trimming and J lost 2 bases, with 7 bases between them. CDR1 KGHSH and CDR2 LQKENI come from the germline V gene. The CDR3 runs to 12 residues. The DNA of the CDR3 is TGTGCCAGCTCGGTGGGAAACACTGAAGCTTTCTTT. Encoded protein: CASSVGNTEAFF.

J is TRBJ2-1 and V is TRBV5-6; D is perhaps TRBD2 (6 bases). Germline loops: CDR1 SGHDT, CDR2 YYEEEE. Trimming cost V 3 bases and J 6 bases, with 13 bases left between them. This CDR3 spans 14 amino acids. DNA of the CDR3: TGTGCCAGCAGCTCCCTGACTAGTAGCAATGAGCAGTTCTTC. Its protein is CASSSLTSSNEQFF.

J is TRBJ2-1 and V is TRBV5-1; 9 positions agree with TRBD1. Trimming at V came to 3 bases and at J to 5 bases, leaving 6 bases not matched to a gene. Germline V gene lookup returns CDR1 SGHRS and CDR2 YFSETQ. The CDR3 runs to 15 residues. The CDR3 DNA reads as TGCGCCAGCAGCTATACAGGGGGCCAGAACAATGAGCAGTTCTTC. It codes for CASSYTGGQNNEQFF.

The chain has TRBV5-4 and TRBJ2-7; 10 bases map to TRBD2. This CDR3 has 15 residues. Germline CDR1 is SGHNT and CDR2 is YYREEE (reference sequence). The ends lost 0 bases at V and 4 bases at J; junction bases unmatched: 4. The CDR3 DNA is TGTGCCAGCAGCTTGGCGGCTAGCGGGAGATACGAGCAGTACTTC. Translation: CASSLAASGRYEQYF.

The V call is TRBV27, the J call TRBJ2-7; 13 bases map to TRBD2. V gave up 5 bases and J gave up 5 bases; unmatched junction bases: 9. The CDR3 extends over 16 amino acids. Germline CDR1 MNHEY, CDR2 SMNVEV (reference sequence). The CDR3 DNA reads as TGTGCCAGCAGTCCGCGGACTAGCGGGAGAGTGGACGAGCAGTACTTC. Its translation: CASSPRTSGRVDEQYF.

The chain has TRBV7-3 and TRBJ2-3, with D perhaps TRBD2 (6 bases). CDR1 is SGHTA, CDR2 FQGTGA, per germline. The V end lost 9 bases, the J end lost 2 bases, and 12 bases lay between the germline ends. The length of the CDR3 is 13 residues. Here the CDR3 DNA reads TGTGCCAGTCGGGACTCCTACACAGATACGCAGTATTTT. This gives the protein CASRDSYTDTQYF.

The CDR3 spells CASSSGTSGFPFGDEQYF. The CDR3 DNA follows: TGTGCCAGCAGTTCCGGGACTAGCGGGTTCCCCTTCGGGGACGAGCAGTACTTC. J is TRBJ2-7 and V is TRBV28; TRBD2 agrees at 12 bases. Germline V lookup: CDR1 MDHEN, CDR2 SYDVKM. The CDR3 is 18 residues long. V lost 4 bases and J lost 5; bases outside the gene matches: 15.

The chain combines TRBV29-1 with TRBJ2-3; possibly TRBD1 for D (6 bases). V lost 4 bases to trimming and J lost 4 bases, with 9 bases between them. This CDR3 is 12 amino acids long. CDR1 and CDR2 (germline): SQVTM, ANQGSEA. The CDR3 reads CSVGTAADTQYF. The CDR3 nucleotides read TGCAGCGTTGGGACAGCAGCAGATACGCAGTATTTT.

Concerning this clone itself: Distinct nucleotide sequences in the sample also encode this CDR3. CDR3 DNA sequence: TGTGCCTGGAGGGCCGGGACTAGCGGACTATACGAGCAGTACTTC. Translating gives CAWRAGTSGLYEQYF. V is TRBV30 and J is TRBJ2-7; 11 bases are a match to TRBD2. The trim removed 3 bases at V and 4 bases at J, leaving 8 bases unmatched. This CDR3 spans 15 amino acids. Germline values: CDR1 GTSNPN, CDR2 SVGIG (reference sequence).

For this clone: This specimen includes other DNA sequences encoding the same CDR3. The V and J genes are TRBV6-5 and TRBJ2-1; D not certain. The V end lost 0 bases, the J end lost 6 bases, and 6 bases lay between the germline ends. Germline assignment: CDR1 MNHEY and CDR2 SVGAGI. This CDR3 region has 13 residues. For the CDR3, the DNA is TGTGCCAGCAGTTACTCCCGGCGCAATGAGCAGTTCTTC. As protein: CASSYSRRNEQFF.

CDR3 DNA sequence: TGTGCCAGCAGCTGGAACAGGGAAGGCGAAAAACTGTTTTTT. Translating gives CASSWNREGEKLFF. J is TRBJ1-4 and V is TRBV5-4; D perhaps matches TRBD1 (6 bases). The V and J ends lost 3 bases and 8 bases respectively, with 14 bases between them. Germline values: CDR1 SGHNT, CDR2 YYREEE (reference sequence). The CDR3 runs 14 residues.

This rearrangement joins TRBV6-5 to TRBJ2-7; 7 bases agree with TRBD2. This CDR3 has 14 amino acids. CDR1 and CDR2 (germline): MNHEY, SVGAGI. The V gene end was trimmed by 2 bases and the J gene end by 0 bases; junction bases not matched to a gene: 1. The CDR3 nucleotides are TGTGCCAGCAGTTACGGGGGGGTCTCCTACGAGCAGTACTTC. Its protein is CASSYGGVSYEQYF.

In regard to this clone: Distinct nucleotide sequences in the sample also encode this CDR3. The V gene is TRBV15, the J gene TRBJ2-7, with D unresolved. CDR3 size: 13 residues. Germline CDR1 and CDR2: LNHNV and YYDKDF (reference sequence). The V gene lost 0 bases and the J gene lost 2 bases, with 5 bases spanning the gap. CDR3 DNA: TGTGCCACCAGCAGAGACCAAGCCTACGAGCAGTACTTC. Translating gives CATSRDQAYEQYF.